The entry below describes one TCR beta chain. This clonotype has ten or more counts. This clone's antigen is unknown. No much larger clone exists at a distance of one base, and base qualities are not known. According to the study, the label for this sample's time point signals: sample taken at primary tumor resection. Samples were obtained from about 69 patients with early-stage, untreated non-small cell lung cancer from the lung TRACERx cohort. Without any cell sorting, TCR sequencing was performed on whole RNA extracted either from tumor and nontumor lung tissue or from cryopreserved PBMC samples. Only patients for whom sufficient RNA was available from at least two tumor regions were selected for TCR sequencing. This sample stems from a study of spatial heterogeneity in lung cancer (dated by TCRdb to about 2019). Study-level background: Beta-chain transcripts were consistently detected in greater numbers than alpha-chain transcripts, which likely reflects a higher abundance of beta-chain transcripts. At surgery, 220 tumor regions, around 67 matched nontumor lung samples and 56 PBMC samples were TCR-sequenced for both alpha and beta chains. In the raw uncorrected reads, each unique combination of TCR and UMI appeared more than ten times on average. In non-small cell lung cancer, the study quantitatively compared TCR alpha and beta repertoires across several tumor regions, matched nontumor lung, and blood. TCR repertoire features were related to nonsynonymous mutation counts determined by whole-exome sequencing of tumor tissue.

Broad study findings and their caveats: Confirming at a functional level the hypothesis that regional TCRs recognize regional mutations was considered to require additional single-cell paired TCR alpha and beta sequencing. Ubiquitous expanded tumor TCRs were detected in blood more often at tumor resection than at routine follow-up.

The germline V gene provides CDR1 MNHEY and CDR2 SVGAGI. The CDR3 contains 19 residues, cysteine and phenylalanine counted. Only the CDR3 DNA stays, 57 bases, in frame from base 1. V sheds 2 bases and J sheds 3 bases, leaving 24 bases between their ends. The library relied on 5' RACE. Sequencing relied on a NextSeq 500. To allow correction of PCR and sequencing errors, the TCR library protocol tagged every TCR cDNA molecule with a unique molecular identifier. The authors' pipeline ran thus. Decombinator tools were used for TCR identification, UMI-based error correction and CDR3 extraction. TCRs above a frequency of 2 per 1,000, corresponding to the top 1% of the tumor frequency distribution, were defined as expanded. Each repertoire was subsampled 100 times to 5,000 TCRs, after which Renyi diversity was computed with the R vegan package. CDR3 similarity networks were built from amino acid triplet string-kernel similarity, connecting CDR3s with pairwise similarity above 0.82. Clones were called with MiXCR by TCRdb after fastp trimmed the public reads at Q25, and only in-frame beta chains were retained. CDR3 protein duplicates are merged, each entry listing the most common genes and DNA. TCRdb's processing, not the authors', yielded these V and J calls. The sample table holds about 21,000 distinct CDR3 sequences, of which less than 6% were seen once. Approximately 35% of the sample is held by the ten biggest clonotypes.

The source material was PBMCs, sampled at surgery. The sequence was obtained from a male donor with early-stage non-small cell lung cancer. The rearranged chain carries TRBV6-5 and TRBJ2-3; the D region possibly corresponds to TRBD1 (5 bases align). The sequence in DNA is TGTGCCAGCAGTTACAAGTGGGGCTCTTCGGGTTTGGGGACAGATACGCAGTATTTT. Translated, this is CASSYKWGSSGLGTDTQYF.